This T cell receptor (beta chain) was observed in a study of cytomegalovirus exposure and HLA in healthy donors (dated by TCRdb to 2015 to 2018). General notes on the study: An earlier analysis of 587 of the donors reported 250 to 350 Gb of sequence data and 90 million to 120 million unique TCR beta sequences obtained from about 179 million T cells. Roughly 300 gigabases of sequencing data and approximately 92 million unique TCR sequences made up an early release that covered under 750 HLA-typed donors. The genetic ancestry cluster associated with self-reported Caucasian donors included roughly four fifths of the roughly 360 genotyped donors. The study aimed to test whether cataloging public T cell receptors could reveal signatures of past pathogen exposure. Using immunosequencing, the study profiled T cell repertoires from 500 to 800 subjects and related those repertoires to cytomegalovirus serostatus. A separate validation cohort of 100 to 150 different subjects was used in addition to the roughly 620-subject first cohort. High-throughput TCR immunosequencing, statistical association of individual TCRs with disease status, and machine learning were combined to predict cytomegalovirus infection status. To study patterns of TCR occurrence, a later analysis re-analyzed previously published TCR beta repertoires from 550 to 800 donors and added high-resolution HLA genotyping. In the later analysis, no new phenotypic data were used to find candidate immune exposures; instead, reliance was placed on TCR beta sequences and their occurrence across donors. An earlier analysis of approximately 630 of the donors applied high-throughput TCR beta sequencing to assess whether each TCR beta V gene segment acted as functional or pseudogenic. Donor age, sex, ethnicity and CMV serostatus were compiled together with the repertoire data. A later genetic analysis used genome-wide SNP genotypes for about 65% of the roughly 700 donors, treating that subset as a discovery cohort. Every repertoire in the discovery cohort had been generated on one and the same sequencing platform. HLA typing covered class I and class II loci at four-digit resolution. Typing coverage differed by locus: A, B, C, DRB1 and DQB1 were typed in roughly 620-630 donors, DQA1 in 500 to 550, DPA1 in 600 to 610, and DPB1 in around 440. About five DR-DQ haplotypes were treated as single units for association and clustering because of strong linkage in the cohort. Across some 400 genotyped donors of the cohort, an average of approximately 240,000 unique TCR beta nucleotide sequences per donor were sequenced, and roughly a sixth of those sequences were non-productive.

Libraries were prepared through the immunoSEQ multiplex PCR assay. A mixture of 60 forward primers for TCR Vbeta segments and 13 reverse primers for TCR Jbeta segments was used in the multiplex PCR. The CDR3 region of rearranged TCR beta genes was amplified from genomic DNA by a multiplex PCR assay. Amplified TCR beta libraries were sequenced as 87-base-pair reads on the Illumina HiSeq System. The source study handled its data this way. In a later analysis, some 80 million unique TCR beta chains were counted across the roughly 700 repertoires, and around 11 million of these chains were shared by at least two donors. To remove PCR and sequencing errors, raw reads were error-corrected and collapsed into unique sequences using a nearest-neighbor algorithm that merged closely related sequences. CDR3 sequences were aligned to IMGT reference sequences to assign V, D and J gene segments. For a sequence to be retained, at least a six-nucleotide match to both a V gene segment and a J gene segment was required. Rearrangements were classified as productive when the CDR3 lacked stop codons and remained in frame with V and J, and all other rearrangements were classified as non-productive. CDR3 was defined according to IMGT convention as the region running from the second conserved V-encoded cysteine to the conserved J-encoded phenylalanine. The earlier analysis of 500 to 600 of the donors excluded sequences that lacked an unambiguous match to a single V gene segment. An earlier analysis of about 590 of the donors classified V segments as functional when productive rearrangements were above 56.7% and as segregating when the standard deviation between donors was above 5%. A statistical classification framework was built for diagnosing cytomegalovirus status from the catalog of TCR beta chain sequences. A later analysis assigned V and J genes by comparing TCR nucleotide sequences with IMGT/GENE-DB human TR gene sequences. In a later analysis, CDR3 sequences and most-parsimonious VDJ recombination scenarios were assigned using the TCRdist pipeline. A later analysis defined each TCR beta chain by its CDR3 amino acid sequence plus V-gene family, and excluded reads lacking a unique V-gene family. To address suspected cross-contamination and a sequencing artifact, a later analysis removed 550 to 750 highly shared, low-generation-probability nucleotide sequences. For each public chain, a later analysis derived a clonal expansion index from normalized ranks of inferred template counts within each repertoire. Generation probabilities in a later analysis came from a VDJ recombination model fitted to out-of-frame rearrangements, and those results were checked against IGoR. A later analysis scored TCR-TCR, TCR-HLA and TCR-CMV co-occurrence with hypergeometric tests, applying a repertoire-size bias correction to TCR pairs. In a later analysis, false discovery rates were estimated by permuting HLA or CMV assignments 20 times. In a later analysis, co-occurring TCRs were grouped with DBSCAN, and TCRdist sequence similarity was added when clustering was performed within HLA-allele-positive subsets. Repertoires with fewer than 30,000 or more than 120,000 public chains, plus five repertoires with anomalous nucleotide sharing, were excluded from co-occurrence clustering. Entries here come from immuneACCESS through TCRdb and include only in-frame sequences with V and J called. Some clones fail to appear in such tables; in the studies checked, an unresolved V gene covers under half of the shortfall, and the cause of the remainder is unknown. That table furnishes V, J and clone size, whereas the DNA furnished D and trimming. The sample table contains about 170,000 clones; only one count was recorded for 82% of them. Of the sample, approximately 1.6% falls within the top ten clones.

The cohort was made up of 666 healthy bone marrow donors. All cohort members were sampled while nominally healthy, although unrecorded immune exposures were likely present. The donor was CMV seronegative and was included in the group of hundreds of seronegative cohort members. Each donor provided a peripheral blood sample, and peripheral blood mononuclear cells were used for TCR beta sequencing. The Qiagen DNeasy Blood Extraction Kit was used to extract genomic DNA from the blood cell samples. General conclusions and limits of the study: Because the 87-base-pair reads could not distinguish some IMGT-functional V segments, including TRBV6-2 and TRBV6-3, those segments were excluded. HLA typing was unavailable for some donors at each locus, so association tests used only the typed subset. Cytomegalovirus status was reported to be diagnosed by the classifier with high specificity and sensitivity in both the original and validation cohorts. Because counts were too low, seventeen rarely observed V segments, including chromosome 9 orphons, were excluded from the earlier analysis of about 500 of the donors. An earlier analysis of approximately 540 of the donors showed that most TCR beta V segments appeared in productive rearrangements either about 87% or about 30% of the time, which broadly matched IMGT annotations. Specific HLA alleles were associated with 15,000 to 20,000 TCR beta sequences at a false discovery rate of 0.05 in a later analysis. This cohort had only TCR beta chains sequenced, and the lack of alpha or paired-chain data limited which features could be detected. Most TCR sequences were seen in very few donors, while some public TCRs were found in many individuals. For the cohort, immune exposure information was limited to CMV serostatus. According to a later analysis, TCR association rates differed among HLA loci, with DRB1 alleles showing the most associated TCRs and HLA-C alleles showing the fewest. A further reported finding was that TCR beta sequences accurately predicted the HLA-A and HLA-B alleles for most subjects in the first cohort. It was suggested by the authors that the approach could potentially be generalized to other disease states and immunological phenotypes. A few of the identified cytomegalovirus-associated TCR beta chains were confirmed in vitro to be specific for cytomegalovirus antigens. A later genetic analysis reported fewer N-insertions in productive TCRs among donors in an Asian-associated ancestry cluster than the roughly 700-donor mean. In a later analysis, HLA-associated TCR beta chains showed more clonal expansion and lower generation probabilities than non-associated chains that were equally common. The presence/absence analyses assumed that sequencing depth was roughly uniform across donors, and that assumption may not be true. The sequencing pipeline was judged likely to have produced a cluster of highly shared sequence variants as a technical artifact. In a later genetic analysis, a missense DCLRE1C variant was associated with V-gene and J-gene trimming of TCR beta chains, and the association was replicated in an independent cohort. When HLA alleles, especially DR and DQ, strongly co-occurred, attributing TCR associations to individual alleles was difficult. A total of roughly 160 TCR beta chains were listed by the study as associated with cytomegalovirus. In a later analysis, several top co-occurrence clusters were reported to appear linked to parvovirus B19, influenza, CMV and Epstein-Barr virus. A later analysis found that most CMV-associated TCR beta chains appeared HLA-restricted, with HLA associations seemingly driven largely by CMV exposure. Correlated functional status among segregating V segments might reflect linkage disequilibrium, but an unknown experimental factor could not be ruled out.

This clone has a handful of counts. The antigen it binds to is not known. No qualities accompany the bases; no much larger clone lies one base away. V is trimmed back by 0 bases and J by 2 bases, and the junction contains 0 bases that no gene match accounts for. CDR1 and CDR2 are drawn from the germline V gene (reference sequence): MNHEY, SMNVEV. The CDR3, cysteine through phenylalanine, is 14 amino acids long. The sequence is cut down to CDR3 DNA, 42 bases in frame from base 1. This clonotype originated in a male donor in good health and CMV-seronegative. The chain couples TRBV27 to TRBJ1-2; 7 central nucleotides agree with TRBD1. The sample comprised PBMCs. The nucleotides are TGTGCCAGCAGTTTATCGGGACAGAACTATGGCTACACCTTC. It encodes CASSLSGQNYGYTF.